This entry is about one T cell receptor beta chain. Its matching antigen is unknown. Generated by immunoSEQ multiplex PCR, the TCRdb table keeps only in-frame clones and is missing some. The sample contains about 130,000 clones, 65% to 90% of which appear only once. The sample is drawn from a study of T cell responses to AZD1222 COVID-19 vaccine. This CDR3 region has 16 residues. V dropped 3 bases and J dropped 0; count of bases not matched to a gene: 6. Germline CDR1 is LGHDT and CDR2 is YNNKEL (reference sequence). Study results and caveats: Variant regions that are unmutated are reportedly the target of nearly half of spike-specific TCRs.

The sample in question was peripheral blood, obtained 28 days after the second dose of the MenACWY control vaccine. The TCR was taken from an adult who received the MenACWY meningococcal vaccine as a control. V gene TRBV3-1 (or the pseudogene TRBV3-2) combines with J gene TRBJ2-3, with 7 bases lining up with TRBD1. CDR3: CASSHNWDRSTDTQYF. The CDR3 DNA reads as TGTGCCAGCAGCCACAACTGGGACAGAAGCACAGATACGCAGTATTTT.